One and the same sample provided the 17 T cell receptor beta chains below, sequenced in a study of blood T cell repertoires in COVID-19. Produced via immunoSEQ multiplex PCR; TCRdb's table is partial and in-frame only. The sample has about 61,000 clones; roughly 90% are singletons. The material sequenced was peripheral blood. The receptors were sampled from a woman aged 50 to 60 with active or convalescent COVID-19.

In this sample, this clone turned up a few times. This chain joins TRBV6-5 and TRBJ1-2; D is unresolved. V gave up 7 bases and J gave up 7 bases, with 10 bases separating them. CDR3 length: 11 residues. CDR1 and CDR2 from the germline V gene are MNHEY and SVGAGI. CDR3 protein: CASTEGSGYTF. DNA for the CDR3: TGTGCCAGCACCGAGGGAAGTGGCTACACCTTC.

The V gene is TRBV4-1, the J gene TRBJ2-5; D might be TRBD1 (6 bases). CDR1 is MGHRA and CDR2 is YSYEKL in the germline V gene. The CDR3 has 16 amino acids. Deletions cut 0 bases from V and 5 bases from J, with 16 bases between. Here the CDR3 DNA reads TGCGCCAGCAGCCAAGAAGGTATGGGGGCCGCGGAGACCCAGTACTTC. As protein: CASSQEGMGAAETQYF.

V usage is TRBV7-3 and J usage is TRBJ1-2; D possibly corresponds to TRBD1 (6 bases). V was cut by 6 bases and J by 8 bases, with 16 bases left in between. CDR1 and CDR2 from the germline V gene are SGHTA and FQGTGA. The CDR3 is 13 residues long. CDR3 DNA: TGTGCCAGCAGTTTACAGGGAGGTAGCGGCTACACCTTC. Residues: CASSLQGGSGYTF.

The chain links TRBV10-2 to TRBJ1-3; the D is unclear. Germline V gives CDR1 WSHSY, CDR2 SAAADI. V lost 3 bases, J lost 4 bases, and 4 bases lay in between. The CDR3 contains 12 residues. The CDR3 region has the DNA TGCGCCAGCAGTGAATCGGGAAACACCATATATTTT. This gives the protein CASSESGNTIYF.

The CDR3 coding sequence is TGTGCCAGCAGCCCCCCAGGTGGTAACAAAGAGACCCAGTACTTC. It translates to CASSPPGGNKETQYF. The rearrangement uses TRBV3-1 (or the pseudogene TRBV3-2) and TRBJ2-5, with unresolved D. Looked up from germline, CDR1 is LGHDT and CDR2 is YNNKEL (reference sequence). The CDR3 runs to 15 residues. V lost 4 bases and J lost 3, with 15 bases in between.

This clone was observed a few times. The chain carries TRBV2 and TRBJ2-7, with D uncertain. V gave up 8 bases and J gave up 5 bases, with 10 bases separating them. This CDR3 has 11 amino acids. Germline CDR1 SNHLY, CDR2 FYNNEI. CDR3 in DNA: TGTGCCAGCTCCCCCGTCCACGAGCAGTACTTC. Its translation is CASSPVHEQYF.

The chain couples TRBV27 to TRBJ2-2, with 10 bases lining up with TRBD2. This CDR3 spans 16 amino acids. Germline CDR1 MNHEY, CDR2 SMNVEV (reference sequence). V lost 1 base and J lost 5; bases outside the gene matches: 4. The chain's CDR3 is CASSLFSSGSTGELFF. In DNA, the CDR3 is TGTGCCAGCAGTTTATTCTCTAGCGGGAGTACCGGGGAGCTGTTTTTT.

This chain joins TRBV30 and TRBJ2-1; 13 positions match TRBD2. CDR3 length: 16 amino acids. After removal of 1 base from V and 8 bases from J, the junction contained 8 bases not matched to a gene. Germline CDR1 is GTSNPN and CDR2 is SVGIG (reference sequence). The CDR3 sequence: CAWSDPGLAGMDEQFF. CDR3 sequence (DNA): TGTGCCTGGAGTGACCCGGGACTAGCGGGAATGGATGAGCAGTTCTTC.

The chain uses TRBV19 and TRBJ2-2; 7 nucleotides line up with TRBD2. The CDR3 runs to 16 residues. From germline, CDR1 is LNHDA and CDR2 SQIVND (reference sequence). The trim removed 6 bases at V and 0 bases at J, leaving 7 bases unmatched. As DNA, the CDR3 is TGTGCCAGTAGGCATCCTAGCGGAACGAACACCGGGGAGCTGTTTTTT. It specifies CASRHPSGTNTGELFF. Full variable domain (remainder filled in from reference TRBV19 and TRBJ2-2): DGGITQSPKYLFRKEGQNVTLSCEQNLNHDAMYWYRQDPGQGLRLIYYSQIVNDFQKGDIAEGYSVSREKKESFPLTVTSAQKNPTAFYLCASRHPSGTNTGELFFGEGSRLTVL.

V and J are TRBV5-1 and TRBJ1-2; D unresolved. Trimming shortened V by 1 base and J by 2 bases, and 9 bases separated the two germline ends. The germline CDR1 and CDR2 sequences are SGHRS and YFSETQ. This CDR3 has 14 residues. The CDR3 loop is CASSLKSLNYGYTF. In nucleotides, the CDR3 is TGCGCCAGCAGCTTGAAATCATTGAACTATGGCTACACCTTC. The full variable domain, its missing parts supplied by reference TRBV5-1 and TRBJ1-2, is KAGVTQTPRYLIKTRGQQVTLSCSPISGHRSVSWYQQTPGQGLQFLFEYFSETQRNKGNFPGRFSGRQFSNSRSEMNVSTLELGDSALYLCASSLKSLNYGYTFGSGTRLTVV.

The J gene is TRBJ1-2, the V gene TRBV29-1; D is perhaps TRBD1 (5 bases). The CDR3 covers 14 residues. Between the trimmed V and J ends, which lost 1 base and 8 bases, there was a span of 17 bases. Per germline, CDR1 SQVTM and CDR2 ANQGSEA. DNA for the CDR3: TGCAGCGTTGAAGTGGGGCAGGGTACGCGGGGCTACACCTTC. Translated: CSVEVGQGTRGYTF.

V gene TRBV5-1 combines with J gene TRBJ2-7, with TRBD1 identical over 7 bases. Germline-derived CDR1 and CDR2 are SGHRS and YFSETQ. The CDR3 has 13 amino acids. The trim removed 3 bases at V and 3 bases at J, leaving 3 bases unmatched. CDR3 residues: CASSSGQVYEQYF. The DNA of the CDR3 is TGCGCCAGCAGCTCCGGACAGGTCTACGAGCAGTACTTC.

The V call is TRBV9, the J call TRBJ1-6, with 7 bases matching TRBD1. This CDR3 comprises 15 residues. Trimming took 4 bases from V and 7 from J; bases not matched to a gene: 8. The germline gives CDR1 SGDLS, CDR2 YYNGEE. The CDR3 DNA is TGTGCCAGCAGCCGACAGGGAGGACAAAATTCACCCCTCCACTTT. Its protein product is CASSRQGGQNSPLHF. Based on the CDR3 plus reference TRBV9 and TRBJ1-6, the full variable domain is DSGVTQTPKHLITATGQRVTLRCSPRSGDLSVYWYQQSLDQGLQFLIQYYNGEERAKGNILERFSAQQFPDLHSELNLSSLELGDSALYFCASSRQGGQNSPLHFGNGTRLTVT.

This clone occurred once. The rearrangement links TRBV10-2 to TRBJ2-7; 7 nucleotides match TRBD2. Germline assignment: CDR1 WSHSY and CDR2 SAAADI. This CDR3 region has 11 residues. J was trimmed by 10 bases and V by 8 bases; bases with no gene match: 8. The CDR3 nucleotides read TGCGCCAGCTTGAGCGGGAAGGGCCAGTACTTC. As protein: CASLSGKGQYF.

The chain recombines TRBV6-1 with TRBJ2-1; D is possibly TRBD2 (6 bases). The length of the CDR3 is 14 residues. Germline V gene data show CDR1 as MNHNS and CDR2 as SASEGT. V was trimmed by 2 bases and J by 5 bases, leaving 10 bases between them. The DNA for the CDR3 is TGTGCCAGCAGTGAATACGGGGGTAACAATGAGCAGTTCTTC. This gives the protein CASSEYGGNNEQFF.

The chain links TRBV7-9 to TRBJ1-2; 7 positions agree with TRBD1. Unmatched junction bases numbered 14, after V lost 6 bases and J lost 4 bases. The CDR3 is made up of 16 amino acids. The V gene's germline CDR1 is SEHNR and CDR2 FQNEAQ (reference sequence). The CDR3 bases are TGTGCCAGCAGTTCCGGACAGGAAGAATTTTTCTATGGCTACACCTTC. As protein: CASSSGQEEFFYGYTF.

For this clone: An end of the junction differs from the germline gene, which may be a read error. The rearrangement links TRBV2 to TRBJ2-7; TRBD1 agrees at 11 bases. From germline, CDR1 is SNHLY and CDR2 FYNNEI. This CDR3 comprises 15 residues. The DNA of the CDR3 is TGTGCCAGCAGTGAAAGGACAGGGGGCTCCCACGAGCAGTACTTC. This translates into CASSERTGGSHEQYF.